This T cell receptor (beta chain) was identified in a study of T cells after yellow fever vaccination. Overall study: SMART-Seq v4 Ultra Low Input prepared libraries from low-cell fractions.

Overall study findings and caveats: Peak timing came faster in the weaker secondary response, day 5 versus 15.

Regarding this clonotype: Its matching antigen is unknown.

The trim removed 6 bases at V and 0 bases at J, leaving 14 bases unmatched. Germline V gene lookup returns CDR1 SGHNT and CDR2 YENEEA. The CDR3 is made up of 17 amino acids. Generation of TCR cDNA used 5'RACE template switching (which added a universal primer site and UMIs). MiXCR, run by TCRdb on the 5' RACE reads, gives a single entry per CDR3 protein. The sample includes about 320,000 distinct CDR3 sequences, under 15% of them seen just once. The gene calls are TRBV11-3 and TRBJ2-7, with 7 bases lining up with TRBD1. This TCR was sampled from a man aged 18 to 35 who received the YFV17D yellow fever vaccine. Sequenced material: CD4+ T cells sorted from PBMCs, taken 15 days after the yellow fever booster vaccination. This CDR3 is CASSFPLQTGSSYEQYF. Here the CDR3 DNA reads TGTGCCAGCAGTTTTCCACTTCAGACAGGGAGCTCCTACGAGCAGTACTTC. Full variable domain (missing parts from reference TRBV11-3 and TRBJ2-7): EAGVVQSPRYKIIEKKQPVAFWCNPISGHNTLYWYLQNLGQGPELLIRYENEEAVDDSQLPKDRFSAERLKGVDSTLKIQPAELGDSAVYLCASSFPLQTGSSYEQYFGPGTRLTVT.